The TCR beta chain described here comes from a study of control samples from healthy donors and cancer patients. Assay: immunoSEQ multiplex PCR; the TCRdb copy retains only in-frame clones and omits some. The table has 150,000 to 200,000 clones, around 90% seen once. This clone was detected a few times. This CDR3 spans 13 amino acids. Trimming took 5 bases from V and 11 from J, leaving 18 bases between them. Material: blood. The source is a woman aged 45 to 65 in good health. The chain is built from TRBV12-3 or TRBV12-4 and TRBJ1-1; no clear D gene. CDR3 nucleotide sequence: TGTGCCAGCAGTCCCTTCCCGGGCCACCCGGCTTTCTTT. Its translation: CASSPFPGHPAFF.